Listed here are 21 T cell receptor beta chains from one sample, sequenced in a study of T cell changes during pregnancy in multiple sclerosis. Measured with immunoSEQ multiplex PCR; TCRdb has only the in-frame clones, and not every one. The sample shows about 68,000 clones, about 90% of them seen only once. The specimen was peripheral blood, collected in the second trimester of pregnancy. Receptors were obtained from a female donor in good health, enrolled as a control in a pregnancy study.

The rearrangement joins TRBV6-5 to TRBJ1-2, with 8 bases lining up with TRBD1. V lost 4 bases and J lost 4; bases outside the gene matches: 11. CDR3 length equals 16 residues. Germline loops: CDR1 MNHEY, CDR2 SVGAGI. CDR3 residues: CASSWGQGGTGYGYTF. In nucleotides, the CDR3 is TGTGCCAGCAGTTGGGGCCAGGGAGGGACAGGCTATGGCTACACCTTC.

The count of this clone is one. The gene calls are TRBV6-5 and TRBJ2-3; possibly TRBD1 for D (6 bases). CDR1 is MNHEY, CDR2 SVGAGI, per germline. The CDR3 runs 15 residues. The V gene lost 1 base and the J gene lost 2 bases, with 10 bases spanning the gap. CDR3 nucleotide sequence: TGTGCCAGCAGTTACTGGCAGGGGCCCACAGATACGCAGTATTTT. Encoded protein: CASSYWQGPTDTQYF.

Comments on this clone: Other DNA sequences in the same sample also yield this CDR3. CDR3 coding DNA: TGTGCCAGCGGGGCAGGGCACACAGATACGCAGTATTTT. This gives the protein CASGAGHTDTQYF. This sequence joins TRBV6-4 and TRBJ2-3, with D perhaps TRBD1 (5 bases). Trimming left V 8 bases short and J 2 bases short, with 11 bases between. CDR1 is MRHNA, CDR2 SNTAGT, per germline. The CDR3 totals 13 residues.

The CDR3 region is CASSLVLAGGHEQFF. DNA of the CDR3: TGTGCCAGCAGCTTAGTACTAGCGGGGGGCCATGAGCAGTTCTTC. The chain is built from TRBV7-6 and TRBJ2-1, with 12 bases fitting TRBD2. With V trimmed by 1 base and J by 8 bases, 3 bases remained unmatched. From germline, CDR1 is SGHVS and CDR2 FNYEAQ. The CDR3 has 15 residues.

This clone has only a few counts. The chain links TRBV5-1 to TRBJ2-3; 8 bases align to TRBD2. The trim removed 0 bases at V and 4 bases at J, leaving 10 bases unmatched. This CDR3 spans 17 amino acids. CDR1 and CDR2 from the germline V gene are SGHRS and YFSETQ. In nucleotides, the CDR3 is TGCGCCAGCAGCTTGGCCTTGGCGGGAGGAGGTGCAGATACGCAGTATTTT. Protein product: CASSLALAGGGADTQYF.

For the CDR3, the DNA is TGTGCCAGCAGGCAACTGGACAGCAACACTGAAGCTTTCTTT. This sequence encodes CASRQLDSNTEAFF. V usage is TRBV6-1 and J usage is TRBJ1-1, with D tentatively TRBD1 (6 bases). V dropped 6 bases and J dropped 2 bases, with 13 bases sitting between them. This CDR3 spans 14 amino acids. Germline-derived CDR1 and CDR2 are MNHNS and SASEGT.

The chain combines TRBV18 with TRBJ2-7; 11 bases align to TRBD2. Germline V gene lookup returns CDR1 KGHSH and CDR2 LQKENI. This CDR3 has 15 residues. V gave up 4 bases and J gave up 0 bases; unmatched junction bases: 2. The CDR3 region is CASSLTSGSSYEQYF. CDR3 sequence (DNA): TGTGCCAGCTCACTAACTAGCGGGAGCTCCTACGAGCAGTACTTC.

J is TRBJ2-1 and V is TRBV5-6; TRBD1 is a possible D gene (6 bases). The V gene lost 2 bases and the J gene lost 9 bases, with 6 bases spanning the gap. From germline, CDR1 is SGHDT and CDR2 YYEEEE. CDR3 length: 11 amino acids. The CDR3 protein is CASSLGGEQFF. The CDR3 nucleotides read TGTGCCAGCAGCTTAGGGGGTGAGCAGTTCTTC.

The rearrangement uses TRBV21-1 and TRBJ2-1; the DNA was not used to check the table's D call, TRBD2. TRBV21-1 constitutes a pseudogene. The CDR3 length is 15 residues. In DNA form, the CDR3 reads TGTGCCAGCAGCCGGCGGACTAGCGGGTACAATGAGCAGTTCTTC. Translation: CASSRRTSGYNEQFF.

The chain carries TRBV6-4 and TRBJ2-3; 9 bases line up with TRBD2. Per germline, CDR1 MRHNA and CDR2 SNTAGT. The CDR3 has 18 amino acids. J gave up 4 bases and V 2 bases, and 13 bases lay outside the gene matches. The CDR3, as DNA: TGTGCCAGCAGTGACCCCCCACGGGCAGCGGGAGGATCAGATACGCAGTATTTT. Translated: CASSDPPRAAGGSDTQYF.

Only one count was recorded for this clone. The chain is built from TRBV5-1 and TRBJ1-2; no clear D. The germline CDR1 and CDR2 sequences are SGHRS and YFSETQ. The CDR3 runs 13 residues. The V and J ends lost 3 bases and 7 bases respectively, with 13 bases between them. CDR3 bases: TGCGCCAGCAGCTCTCTGGGCGTCGGTGGCTACACCTTC. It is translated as CASSSLGVGGYTF.

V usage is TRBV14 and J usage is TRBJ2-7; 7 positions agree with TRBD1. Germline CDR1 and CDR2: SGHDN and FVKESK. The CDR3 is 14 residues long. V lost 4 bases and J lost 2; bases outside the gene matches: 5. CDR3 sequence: CASSLKGQPYEQYF. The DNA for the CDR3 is TGTGCCAGCAGCCTCAAGGGACAGCCCTACGAGCAGTACTTC. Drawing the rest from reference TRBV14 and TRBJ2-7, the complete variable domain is EAGVTQFPSHSVIEKGQTVTLRCDPISGHDNLYWYRRVMGKEIKFLLHFVKESKQDESGMPNNRFLAERTGGTYSTLKVQPAELEDSGVYFCASSLKGQPYEQYFGPGTRLTVT.

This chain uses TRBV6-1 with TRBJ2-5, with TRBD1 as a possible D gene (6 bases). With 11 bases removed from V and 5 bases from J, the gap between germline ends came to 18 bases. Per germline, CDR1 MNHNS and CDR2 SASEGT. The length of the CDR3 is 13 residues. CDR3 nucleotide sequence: TGTGCCTGCATGGGCAGGGGCTGGGAGACCCAGTACTTC. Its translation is CACMGRGWETQYF.

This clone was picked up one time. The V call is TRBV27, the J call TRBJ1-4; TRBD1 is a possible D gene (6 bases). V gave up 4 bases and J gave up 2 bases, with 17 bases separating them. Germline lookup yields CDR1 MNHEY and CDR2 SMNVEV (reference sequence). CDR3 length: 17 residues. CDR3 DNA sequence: TGTGCCAGCAGTTCCTCGCAATACAGGGCGACTAATGAAAAACTGTTTTTT. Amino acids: CASSSSQYRATNEKLFF.

The CDR3 loop is CASSSRGGRATDTQYF. CDR3 nucleotides: TGTGCCAGCAGCTCCCGGGGCGGGAGGGCGACAGATACGCAGTATTTT. The chain is built from TRBV7-8 and TRBJ2-3; 9 bases agree with TRBD2. Germline V CDR1 and CDR2: SGHVS, FQNEAQ. J was trimmed by 3 bases and V by 4 bases; bases with no gene match: 8. This CDR3 has 16 residues.

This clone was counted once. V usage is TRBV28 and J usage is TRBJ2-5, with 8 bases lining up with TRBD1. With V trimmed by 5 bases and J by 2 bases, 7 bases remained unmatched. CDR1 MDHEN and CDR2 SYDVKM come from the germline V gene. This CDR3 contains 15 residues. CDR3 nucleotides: TGTGCCAGCAGTATGCAGGGGGCTGGTCAAGAGACCCAGTACTTC. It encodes CASSMQGAGQETQYF.

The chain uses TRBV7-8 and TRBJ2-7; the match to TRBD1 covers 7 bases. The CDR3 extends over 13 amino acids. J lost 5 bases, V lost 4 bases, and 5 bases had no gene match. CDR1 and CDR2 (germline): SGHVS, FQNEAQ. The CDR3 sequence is CASSSLTGNEQYF. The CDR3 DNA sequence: TGTGCCAGCAGCTCCTTGACAGGGAACGAGCAGTACTTC.

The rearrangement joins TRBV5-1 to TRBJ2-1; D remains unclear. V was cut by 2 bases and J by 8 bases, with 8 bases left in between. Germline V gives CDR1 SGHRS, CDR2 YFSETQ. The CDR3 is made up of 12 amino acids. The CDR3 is CASSLIQHEQFF. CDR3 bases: TGCGCCAGCAGCTTAATACAGCATGAGCAGTTCTTC.

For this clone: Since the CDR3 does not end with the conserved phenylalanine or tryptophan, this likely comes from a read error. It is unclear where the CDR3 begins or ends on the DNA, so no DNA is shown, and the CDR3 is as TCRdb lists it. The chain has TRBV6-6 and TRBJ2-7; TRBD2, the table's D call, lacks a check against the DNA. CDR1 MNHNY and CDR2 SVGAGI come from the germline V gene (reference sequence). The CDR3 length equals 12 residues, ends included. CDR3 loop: CASSYGTSGRIY.

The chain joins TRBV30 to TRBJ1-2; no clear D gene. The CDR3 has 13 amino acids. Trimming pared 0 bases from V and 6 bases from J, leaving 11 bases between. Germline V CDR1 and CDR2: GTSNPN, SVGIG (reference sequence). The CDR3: CAWSVRPRDGYTF. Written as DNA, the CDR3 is TGTGCCTGGAGTGTACGGCCACGGGATGGCTACACCTTC.

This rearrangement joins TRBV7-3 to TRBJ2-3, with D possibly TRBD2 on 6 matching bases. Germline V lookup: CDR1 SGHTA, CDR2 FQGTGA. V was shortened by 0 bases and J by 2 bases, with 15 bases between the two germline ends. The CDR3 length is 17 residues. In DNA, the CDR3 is TGTGCCAGCAGCTTAACTAGTGCGGGAACGAACACAGATACGCAGTATTTT. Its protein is CASSLTSAGTNTDTQYF.